This record looks at one T cell receptor (beta chain) sequence and its context. The antigen this receptor binds is unknown. Base qualities were left out, and no much larger clone turns up one base away. This specimen belongs to a study of cytotoxic CD8 clonotypes in ibrutinib-treated CLL listed by TCRdb under 2021. In terms of the full investigation: The cohort was composed of around twelve relapsed/refractory and 15 treatment-naive patients; IGHV unmutated status was identified in 17 patients. Responses were partial in some 24 patients and complete in 2; after median about 63 months follow-up, around 15 stayed in remission and roughly twelve progressed. The response samples were drawn at a median of roughly twelve months into treatment, with a range of about 6 to 36 months. On average, each sample yielded about 260,000 productive templates and roughly 95,000 productive rearrangements. Of the roughly 79 people in the trial, around 26 had longitudinal samples available. Cryopreserved peripheral blood mononuclear cells were collected at three points: before therapy, at response, and at either sustained remission or disease progression. Every sample from remission and from progressive disease was obtained while the patients were still on ibrutinib.

The time point label, read with the paper, signifies: roughly 2 years on ibrutinib. For TCR beta library preparation, roughly 2.2 micrograms of genomic DNA were isolated from cryopreserved PBMCs. Longitudinal blood samples from CLL patients on ibrutinib monotherapy underwent high-throughput TCR beta sequencing. Patients were enrolled in a phase 2 open-label single-center ibrutinib monotherapy trial. Overall study outcomes, separate from this receptor: At ibrutinib response clonality went up, during sustained remission it held steady, and at progression it dropped back toward baseline. Public clonotypes were rare and either shrank or stayed stable during treatment, and the rise in clonality at ibrutinib response reflected expansion of private clonotypes. Baseline clonality exceeded that of age-matched healthy donors and correlated strongly with circulating CD8+ T-cell counts. Lymph node repertoires were not examined, and the timing of sampling was not matched between patients in sustained remission and those whose disease progressed.

A MiSeq instrument was used for deep resolution sequencing, which targeted depths ranging from 1 in 1 million up to 1 in 200,000 T cells, with coverage averaging 10x for each clonotype. TCR beta libraries were generated with the immunoSEQ hsTCRB Kit. In the original analysis: The data were analyzed with ImmunoSEQ Analyzer and ImmunoSEQ Data Assistant, and V, D and J gene assignments followed IMGT definitions. Clonality, which ranges from 0 to 1, was calculated by subtracting the normalized Shannon entropy of productive rearrangement frequencies from one. Public clonotype analysis was restricted to overrepresented clonotypes comprising at least 0.05% of each patient's repertoire. Repertoires from 10 to 15 age-matched healthy donors in immuneACCESS were used as clonality controls. In its TCRdb copy, this immuneACCESS table keeps in-frame sequences only and misses some clones. Where compared with another copy, unresolved V genes explain less than half of these, and the others have no known cause. The DNA gave D and trimming, while V, J and clone size come from that table. The sample contains roughly 250,000 clones, around 70% of them found a single time. The ten biggest clones cover roughly 15% of the sample.

Sample: PBMCs, taken after 24 months of ibrutinib treatment. This TCR was recovered from a human donor with chronic lymphocytic leukemia.

Here the CDR3 is given as CASSQDLRGTGELFF. The DNA sequence follows: TGTGCCAGCAGCCAAGACTTAAGGGGCACCGGGGAGCTGTTTTTT. The sequence is built from TRBV4-2 and TRBJ2-2; TRBD1 could be the D gene, as 5 bases match. Trimming removed 0 bases from V and 4 bases from J, leaving 9 bases between the germline ends. Sequences LGHNA (CDR1) and YNFKEQ (CDR2) are obtained from the germline V gene. The cysteine opens and the phenylalanine closes a CDR3 of 15 amino acids. This entry keeps only the CDR3 DNA: 45 bases, framed from base 1.